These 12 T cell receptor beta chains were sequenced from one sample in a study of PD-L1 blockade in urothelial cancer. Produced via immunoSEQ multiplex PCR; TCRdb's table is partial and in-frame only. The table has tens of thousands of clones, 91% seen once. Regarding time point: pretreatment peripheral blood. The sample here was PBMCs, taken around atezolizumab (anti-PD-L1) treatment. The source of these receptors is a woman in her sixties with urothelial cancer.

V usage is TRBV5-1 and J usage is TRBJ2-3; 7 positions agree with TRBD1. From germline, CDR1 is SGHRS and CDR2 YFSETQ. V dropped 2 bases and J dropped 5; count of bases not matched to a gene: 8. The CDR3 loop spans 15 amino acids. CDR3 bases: TGCGCCAGCAGCTTATTAGGGGGCTATGGAGATACGCAGTATTTT. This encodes CASSLLGGYGDTQYF.

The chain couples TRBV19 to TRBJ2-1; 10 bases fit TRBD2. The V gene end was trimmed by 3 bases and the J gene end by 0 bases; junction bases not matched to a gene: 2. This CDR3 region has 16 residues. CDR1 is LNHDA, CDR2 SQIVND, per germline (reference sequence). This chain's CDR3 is CASSITSGNSYNEQFF. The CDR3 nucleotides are TGTGCCAGTAGTATCACTAGCGGGAACTCCTACAATGAGCAGTTCTTC.

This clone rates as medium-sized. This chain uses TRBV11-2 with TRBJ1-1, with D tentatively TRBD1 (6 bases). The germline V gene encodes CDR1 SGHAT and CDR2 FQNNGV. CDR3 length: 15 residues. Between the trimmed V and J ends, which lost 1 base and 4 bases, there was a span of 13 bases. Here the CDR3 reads CASSLGQGWFTEAFF. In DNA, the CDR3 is TGTGCCAGCAGCTTAGGTCAGGGGTGGTTCACTGAAGCTTTCTTT.

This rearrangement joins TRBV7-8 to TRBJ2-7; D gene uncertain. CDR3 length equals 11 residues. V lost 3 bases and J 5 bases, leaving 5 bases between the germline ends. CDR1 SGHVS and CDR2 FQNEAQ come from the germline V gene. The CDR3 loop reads CASSFRDEQYF. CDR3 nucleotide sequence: TGTGCCAGCAGCTTCCGTGACGAGCAGTACTTC.

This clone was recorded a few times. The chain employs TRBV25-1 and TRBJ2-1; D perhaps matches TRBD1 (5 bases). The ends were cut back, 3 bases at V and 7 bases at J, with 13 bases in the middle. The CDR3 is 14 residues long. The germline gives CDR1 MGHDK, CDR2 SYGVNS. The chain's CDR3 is CASSEGRASNEQFF. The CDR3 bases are TGTGCCAGCAGTGAGGGCAGGGCCTCAAATGAGCAGTTCTTC. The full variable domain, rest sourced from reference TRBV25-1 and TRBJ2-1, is EADIYQTPRYLVIGTGKKITLECSQTMGHDKMYWYQQDPGMELHLIHYSYGVNSTEKGDLSSESTVSRIRTEHFPLTLESARPSHTSQYLCASSEGRASNEQFFGPGTRLTVL.

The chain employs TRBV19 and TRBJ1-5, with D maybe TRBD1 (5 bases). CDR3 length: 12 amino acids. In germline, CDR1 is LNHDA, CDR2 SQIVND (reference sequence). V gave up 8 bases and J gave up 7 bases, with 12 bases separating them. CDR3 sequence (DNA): TGTGCCAGTGGGAGGGGTGGCCAGCCCCAGCATTTT. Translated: CASGRGGQPQHF. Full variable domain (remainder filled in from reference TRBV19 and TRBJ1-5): DGGITQSPKYLFRKEGQNVTLSCEQNLNHDAMYWYRQDPGQGLRLIYYSQIVNDFQKGDIAEGYSVSREKKESFPLTVTSAQKNPTAFYLCASGRGGQPQHFGDGTRLSIL.

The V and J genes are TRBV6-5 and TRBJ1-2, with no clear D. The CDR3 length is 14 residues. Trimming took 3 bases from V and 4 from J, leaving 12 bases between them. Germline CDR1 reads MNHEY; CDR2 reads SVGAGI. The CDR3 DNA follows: TGTGCCAGCAGTTATGGCCCATTAAGCTATGGCTACACCTTC. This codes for CASSYGPLSYGYTF.

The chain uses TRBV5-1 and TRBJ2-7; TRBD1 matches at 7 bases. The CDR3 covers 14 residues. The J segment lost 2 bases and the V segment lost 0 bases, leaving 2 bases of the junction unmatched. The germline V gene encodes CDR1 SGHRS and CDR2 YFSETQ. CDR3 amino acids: CASSLVQGTYEQYF. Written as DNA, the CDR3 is TGCGCCAGCAGCTTGGTACAGGGGACCTACGAGCAGTACTTC.

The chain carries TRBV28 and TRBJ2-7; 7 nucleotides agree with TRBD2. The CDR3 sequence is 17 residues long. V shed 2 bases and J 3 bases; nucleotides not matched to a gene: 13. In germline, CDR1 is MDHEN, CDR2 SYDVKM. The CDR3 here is CASSLPFGGGPVYEQYF. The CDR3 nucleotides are TGTGCCAGCAGTTTACCTTTCGGGGGAGGGCCAGTCTACGAGCAGTACTTC.

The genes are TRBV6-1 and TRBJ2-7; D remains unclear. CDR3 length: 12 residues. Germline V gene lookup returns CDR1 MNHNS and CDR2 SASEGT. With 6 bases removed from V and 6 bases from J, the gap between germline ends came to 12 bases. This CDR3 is CASRETGGEQYF. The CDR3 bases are TGTGCCAGCAGAGAAACCGGTGGCGAGCAGTACTTC.

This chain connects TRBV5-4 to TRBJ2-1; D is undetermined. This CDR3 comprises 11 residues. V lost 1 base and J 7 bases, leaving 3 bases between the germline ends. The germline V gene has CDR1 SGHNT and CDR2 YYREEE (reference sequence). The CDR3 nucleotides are TGTGCCAGCAGCTTGCTTAATGAGCAGTTCTTC. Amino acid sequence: CASSLLNEQFF.

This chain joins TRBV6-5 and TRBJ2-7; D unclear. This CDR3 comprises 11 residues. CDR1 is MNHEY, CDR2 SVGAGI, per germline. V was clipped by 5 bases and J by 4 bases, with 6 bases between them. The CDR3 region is CASSRQYEQYF. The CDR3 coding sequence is TGTGCCAGCAGTCGCCAGTACGAGCAGTACTTC.